This T cell receptor (beta chain) is from a study of monozygotic twins with inflammatory bowel disease. Whole-study results and caveats: The co-twins with IBD showed lower TCRbeta diversity (inverse Simpson) than their healthy siblings.

On this clonotype: What it binds is unknown.

TCRdb reprocessed the 5' RACE reads, with one entry per CDR3 protein and no DNA. This sample's clone table lists roughly 330,000 distinct CDR3 sequences. Input material: blood. The receptor comes from a human donor with ulcerative colitis or Crohn's disease, or a healthy co-twin of an affected twin (not recorded which).

CDR3: CASSVEDRGSPYEQYF. This rearrangement joins TRBV9 to TRBJ2-7; TCRdb returns TRBD1, unconfirmable since there is no DNA. The germline gives CDR1 SGDLS, CDR2 YYNGEE. This CDR3 is built from 16 residues.